This T cell receptor beta chain is from a study of cytomegalovirus exposure and HLA in healthy donors. Whole-study results and caveats: According to a subsequent analysis, TCR clusters from the first cohort were inclined to appear together in the 120 validation repertoires. Rarity marked most TCR sequences, yet some public TCRs occurred in many donors. The authors confirmed in vitro that three CMV-associated chains were specific for CMV antigens. According to the study, approximately 150 TCR beta chains were cytomegalovirus-associated.

Sequencing used immunoSEQ multiplex PCR; TCRdb keeps in-frame clones, though not all of them. The sample gives roughly 150,000 clones, 70% to 90% of which show up once; around 3.4% is in the top ten. The germline V and J ends were trimmed by 3 bases and 7 bases, with 10 bases remaining between them. The germline CDR1 and CDR2 sequences are LNHNV and YYDKDF (reference sequence). The CDR3 sequence is 13 residues long. As for this clone: What it binds is not known.

The chain recombines TRBV15 with TRBJ2-1; D ambiguous. Source material: PBMCs. The receptor comes from a woman between 18 and 30 years old in good health and CMV-seropositive. The CDR3 here is CATSSHLDNEQFF. The CDR3 DNA sequence: TGTGCCACCAGCAGTCATCTAGATAATGAGCAGTTCTTC.